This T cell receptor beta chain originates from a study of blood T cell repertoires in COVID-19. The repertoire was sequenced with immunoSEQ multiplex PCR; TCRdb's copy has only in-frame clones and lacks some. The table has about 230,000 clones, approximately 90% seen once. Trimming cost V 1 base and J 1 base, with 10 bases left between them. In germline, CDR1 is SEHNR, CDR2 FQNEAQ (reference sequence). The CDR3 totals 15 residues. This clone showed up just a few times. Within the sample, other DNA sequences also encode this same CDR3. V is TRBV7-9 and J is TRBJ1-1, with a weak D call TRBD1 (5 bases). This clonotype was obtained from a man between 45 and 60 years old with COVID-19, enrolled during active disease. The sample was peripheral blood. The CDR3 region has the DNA TGTGCCAGCAGCTTAGTGGGCAGGGAGAACACTGAAGCTTTCTTT. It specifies CASSLVGRENTEAFF. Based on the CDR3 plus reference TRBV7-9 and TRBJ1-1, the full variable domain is DTGVSQNPRHKITKRGQNVTFRCDPISEHNRLYWYRQTLGQGPEFLTYFQNEAQLEKSRLLSDRFSAERPKGSFSTLEIQRTEQGDSAMYLCASSLVGRENTEAFFGQGTRLTVV.